This record looks at one T cell receptor beta chain sequence and its context. Its antigen specificity is not known. The input lacks base qualities; no much larger clone sits a single base away. Whole blood was collected in K2EDTA tubes by collaborating institutions according to the institutions' own protocols. Collaborator samples were shipped for TCRbeta analysis as frozen whole blood, isolated PBMCs, or DNA extracted from either sample type. The entry originates in a study of blood T cell repertoires in COVID-19 (dated by TCRdb to about 2020). Looking at the study overall: The collaborator samples originated in the United States, Italy and Spain and spanned the acute and convalescent phases of COVID-19. The prospective study material was composed of cDNA or gDNA derived from T cells, B-cell-depleted T cells, or PBMCs. The dataset comprised deeply sampled blood TCRbeta repertoires from subjects exposed to, actively infected with, or recovered from COVID-19. A freely available public database, intended as a resource for researchers studying the immune response to SARS-CoV-2, is where the repertoires were released. The samples were drawn from the first 160 participants of the ongoing ImmuneRACE study and from 950 to 1,500 subjects provided by 6 global collaborators. The sample metadata nearly always contained a de-identified subject ID, COVID-19 status, age in years and sex. Where available, HLA class I and class II types were taken from metadata supplied by the sample provider and were not determined by assay-based typing.

Results the study describes overall, beyond this receptor: The quantity of clinical and demographic metadata differed by source and by participant and was supplied without curation.

The CDR3 runs 17 residues from the cysteine to the phenylalanine. The retained sequence is limited to the CDR3, 51 bases, with the frame set at the first base. The germline V end is reduced by 4 bases and the J end by 6 bases; junction bases left unmatched: 17. CDR1 is given as SEHNR and CDR2 as FQNEAQ, both from the germline V gene (reference sequence). The immunoSEQ Assay, a bias-controlled multiplex PCR, was used to amplify TCRbeta CDR3 regions from genomic DNA. Processing in the source paper ran as follows. Nucleated cell counts per sample were estimated from amplification of reference gene primers within the assay. To quantify the absolute abundance of each unique TCRbeta CDR3 rearrangement, sequence reads were collapsed and filtered. For each sample, productive Simpson clonality was calculated as the square root of Simpson's diversity index over productive rearrangements. This is the immuneACCESS table as TCRdb keeps it, with only in-frame sequences that have V and J called. A part of the clones is gone; compared with another copy, unresolved V genes explain less than half, and the rest is unexplained. V, J and clone size reflect that table, while D and trimming were determined from the DNA. The sample table contains 150,000 or so clones; only one count was recorded for roughly 89% of them. The ten largest account for under 0.6% of the sample.

Sequencing used peripheral blood. This receptor was obtained from a man over 45 with acute or convalescent COVID-19. The chain is encoded by TRBV7-9 joined to TRBJ1-2; 7 junctional bases match TRBD1. The nucleotides are TGTGCCAGCAGCTCCAGCCAGGGGACAGAATTAAAAAATGGCTACACCTTC. It specifies CASSSSQGTELKNGYTF. Extended through the reference TRBV7-9 and TRBJ1-2 proteins, this CDR3 yields the full variable domain: DTGVSQNPRHKITKRGQNVTFRCDPISEHNRLYWYRQTLGQGPEFLTYFQNEAQLEKSRLLSDRFSAERPKGSFSTLEIQRTEQGDSAMYLCASSSSQGTELKNGYTFGSGTRLTVV.